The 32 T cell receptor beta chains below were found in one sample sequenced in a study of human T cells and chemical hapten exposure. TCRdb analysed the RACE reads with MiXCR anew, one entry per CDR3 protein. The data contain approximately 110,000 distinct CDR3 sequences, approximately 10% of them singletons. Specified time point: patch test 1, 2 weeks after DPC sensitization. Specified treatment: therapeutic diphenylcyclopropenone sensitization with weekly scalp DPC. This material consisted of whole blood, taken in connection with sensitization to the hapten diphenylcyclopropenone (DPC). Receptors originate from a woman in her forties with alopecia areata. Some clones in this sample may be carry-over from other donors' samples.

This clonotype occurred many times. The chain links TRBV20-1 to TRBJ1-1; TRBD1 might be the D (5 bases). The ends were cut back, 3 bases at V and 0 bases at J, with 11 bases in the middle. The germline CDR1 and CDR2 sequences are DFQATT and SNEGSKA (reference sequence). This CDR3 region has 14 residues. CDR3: CSASSRGLNTEAFF. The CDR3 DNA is TGCAGTGCTAGTTCGCGGGGCCTGAACACTGAAGCTTTCTTT.

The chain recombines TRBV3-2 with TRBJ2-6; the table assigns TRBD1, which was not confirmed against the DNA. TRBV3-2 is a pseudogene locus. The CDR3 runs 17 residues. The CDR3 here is CASSQARPGFGANVLTF. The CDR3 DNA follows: TGTGCCAGCAGCCAAGCCCGGCCAGGGTTTGGGGCCAACGTCCTGACTTTC.

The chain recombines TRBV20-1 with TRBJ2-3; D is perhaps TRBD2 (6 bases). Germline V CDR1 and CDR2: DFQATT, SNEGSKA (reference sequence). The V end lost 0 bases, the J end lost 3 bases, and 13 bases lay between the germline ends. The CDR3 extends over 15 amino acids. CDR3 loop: CSARDPSAGTDTQYF. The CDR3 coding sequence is TGCAGTGCTAGAGATCCTAGCGCAGGAACAGATACGCAGTATTTT.

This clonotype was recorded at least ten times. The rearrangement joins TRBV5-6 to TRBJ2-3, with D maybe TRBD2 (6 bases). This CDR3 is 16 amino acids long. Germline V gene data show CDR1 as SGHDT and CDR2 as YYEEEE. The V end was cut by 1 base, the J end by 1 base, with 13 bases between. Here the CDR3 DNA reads TGTGCCAGCAGCTTGTGGGACTCTAGTCGCACAGATACGCAGTATTTT. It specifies CASSLWDSSRTDTQYF. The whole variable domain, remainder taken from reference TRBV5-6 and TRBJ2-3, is DAGVTQSPTHLIKTRGQQVTLRCSPKSGHDTVSWYQQALGQGPQFIFQYYEEEERQRGNFPDRFSGHQFPNYSSELNVNALLLGDSALYLCASSLWDSSRTDTQYFGPGTRLTVL.

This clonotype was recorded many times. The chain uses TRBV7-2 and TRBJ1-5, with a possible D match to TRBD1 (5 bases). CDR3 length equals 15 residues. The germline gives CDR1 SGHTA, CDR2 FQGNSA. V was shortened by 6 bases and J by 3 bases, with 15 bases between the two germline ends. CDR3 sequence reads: CASSPDTLHNQPQHF. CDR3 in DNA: TGTGCCAGCAGTCCGGACACGCTGCACAATCAGCCCCAGCATTTT.

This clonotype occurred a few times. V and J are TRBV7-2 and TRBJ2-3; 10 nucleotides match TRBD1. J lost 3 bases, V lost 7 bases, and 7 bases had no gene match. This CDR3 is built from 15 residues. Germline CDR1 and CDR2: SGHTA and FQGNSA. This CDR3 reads CASTETGGETDTQYF. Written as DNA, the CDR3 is TGTGCCAGCACCGAGACAGGGGGCGAAACAGATACGCAGTATTTT.

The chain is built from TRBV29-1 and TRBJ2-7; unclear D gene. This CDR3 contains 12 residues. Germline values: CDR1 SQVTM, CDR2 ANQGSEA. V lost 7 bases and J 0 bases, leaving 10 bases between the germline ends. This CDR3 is CSAETHSYEQYF. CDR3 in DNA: TGCAGCGCCGAGACACACTCCTACGAGCAGTACTTC.

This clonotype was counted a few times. For the CDR3, the DNA is TGCAGCGCCCAGACAGGGGTATATCAGCCCCAGCATTTT. Translated, it gives CSAQTGVYQPQHF. The gene calls are TRBV29-1 and TRBJ1-5; 8 positions match TRBD1. This CDR3 spans 13 amino acids. V was pared by 7 bases and J by 5 bases, with 7 bases of the junction left unmatched. Germline-derived CDR1 and CDR2 are SQVTM and ANQGSEA.

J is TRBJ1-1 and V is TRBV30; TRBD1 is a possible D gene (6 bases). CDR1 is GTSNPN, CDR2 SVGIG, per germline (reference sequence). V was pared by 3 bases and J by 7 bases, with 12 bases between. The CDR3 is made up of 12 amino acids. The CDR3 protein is CAWRDSRDEAFF. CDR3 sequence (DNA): TGTGCCTGGAGGGACAGTCGGGATGAAGCTTTCTTT. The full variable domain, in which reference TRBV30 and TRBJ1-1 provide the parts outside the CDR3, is SQTIHQWPATLVQPVGSPLSLECTVEGTSNPNLYWYRQAAGRGLQLLFYSVGIGQISSEVPQNLSASRPQDRQFILSSKKLLLSDSGFYLCAWRDSRDEAFFGQGTRLTVV.

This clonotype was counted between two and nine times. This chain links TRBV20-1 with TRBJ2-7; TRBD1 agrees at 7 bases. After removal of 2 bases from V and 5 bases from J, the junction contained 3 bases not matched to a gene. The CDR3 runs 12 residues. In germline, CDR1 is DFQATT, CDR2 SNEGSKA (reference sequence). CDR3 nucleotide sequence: TGCAGTGCTAGACGGGACAGCGACGAGCAGTACTTC. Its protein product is CSARRDSDEQYF.

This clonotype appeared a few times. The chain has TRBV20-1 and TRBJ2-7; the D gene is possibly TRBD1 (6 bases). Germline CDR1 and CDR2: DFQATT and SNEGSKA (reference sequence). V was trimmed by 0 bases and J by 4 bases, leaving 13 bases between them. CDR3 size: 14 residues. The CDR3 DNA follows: TGCAGTGCTAGAGACAGGGGTTGGATGTACGAGCAGTACTTC. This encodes CSARDRGWMYEQYF.

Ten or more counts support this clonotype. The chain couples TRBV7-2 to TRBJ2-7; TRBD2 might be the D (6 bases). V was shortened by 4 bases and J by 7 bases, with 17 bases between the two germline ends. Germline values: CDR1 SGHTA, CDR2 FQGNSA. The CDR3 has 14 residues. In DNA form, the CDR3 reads TGTGCCAGCAGCTCACGGGGCGGGGCCGGGGAGCAGTACTTC. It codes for CASSSRGGAGEQYF.

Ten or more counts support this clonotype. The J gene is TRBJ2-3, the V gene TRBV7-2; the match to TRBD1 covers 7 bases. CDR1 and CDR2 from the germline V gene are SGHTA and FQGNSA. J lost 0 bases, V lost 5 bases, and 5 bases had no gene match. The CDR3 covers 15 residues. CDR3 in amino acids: CASSRGQPSTDTQYF. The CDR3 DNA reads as TGTGCCAGCAGCCGGGGACAGCCTAGCACAGATACGCAGTATTTT.

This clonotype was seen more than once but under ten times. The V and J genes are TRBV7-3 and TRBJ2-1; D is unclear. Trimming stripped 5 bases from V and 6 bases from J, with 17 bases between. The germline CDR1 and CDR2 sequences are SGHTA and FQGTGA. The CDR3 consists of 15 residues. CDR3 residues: CASSADPHSSNEQFF. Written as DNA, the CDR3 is TGTGCCAGCAGCGCGGATCCCCACTCGTCCAATGAGCAGTTCTTC.

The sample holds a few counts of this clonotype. CDR3 sequence (DNA): TGTGCCAGCAGCGCTCCCGCTAGCGGGAGGGCGTACAATGAGCAGTTCTTC. Translated: CASSAPASGRAYNEQFF. The chain recombines TRBV2 with TRBJ2-1; 12 bases are a match to TRBD2. J was trimmed by 4 bases and V by 6 bases; bases with no gene match: 10. The germline gives CDR1 SNHLY, CDR2 FYNNEI. The CDR3 spans 17 residues.

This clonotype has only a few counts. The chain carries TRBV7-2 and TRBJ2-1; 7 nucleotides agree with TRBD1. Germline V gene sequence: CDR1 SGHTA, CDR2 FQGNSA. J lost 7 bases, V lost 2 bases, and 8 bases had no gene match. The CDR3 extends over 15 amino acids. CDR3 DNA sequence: TGTGCCAGCAGCTTAACCAGGGGGTTGGGGAATGAGCAGTTCTTC. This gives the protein CASSLTRGLGNEQFF. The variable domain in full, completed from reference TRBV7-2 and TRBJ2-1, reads GAGVSQSPSNKVTEKGKDVELRCDPISGHTALYWYRQSLGQGLEFLIYFQGNSAPDKSGLPSDRFSAERTGGSVSTLTIQRTQQEDSAVYLCASSLTRGLGNEQFFGPGTRLTVL.

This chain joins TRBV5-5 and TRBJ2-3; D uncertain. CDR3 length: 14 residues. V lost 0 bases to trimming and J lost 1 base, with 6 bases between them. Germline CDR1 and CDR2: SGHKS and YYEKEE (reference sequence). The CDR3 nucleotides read TGTGCCAGCAGCTTGGTGGACCGCACAGATACGCAGTATTTT. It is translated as CASSLVDRTDTQYF.

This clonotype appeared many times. The CDR3 bases are TGTGCCAGCAGTTTAGCGTCGACAAACTCAGGCTACACCTTC. Its translation: CASSLASTNSGYTF. The chain links TRBV12-3 or TRBV12-4 to TRBJ1-2; D is uncertain. V shed 0 bases and J shed 8 bases, with 13 bases lying between them. The CDR3 is made up of 14 amino acids.

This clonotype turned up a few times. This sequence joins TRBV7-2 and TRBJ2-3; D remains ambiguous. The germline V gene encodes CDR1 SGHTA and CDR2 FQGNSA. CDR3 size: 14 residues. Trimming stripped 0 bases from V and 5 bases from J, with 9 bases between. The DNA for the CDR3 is TGTGCCAGCAGCTTAGCCCGCGGTGGAGATACGCAGTATTTT. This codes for CASSLARGGDTQYF. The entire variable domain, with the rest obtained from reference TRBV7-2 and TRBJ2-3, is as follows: GAGVSQSPSNKVTEKGKDVELRCDPISGHTALYWYRQSLGQGLEFLIYFQGNSAPDKSGLPSDRFSAERTGGSVSTLTIQRTQQEDSAVYLCASSLARGGDTQYFGPGTRLTVL.

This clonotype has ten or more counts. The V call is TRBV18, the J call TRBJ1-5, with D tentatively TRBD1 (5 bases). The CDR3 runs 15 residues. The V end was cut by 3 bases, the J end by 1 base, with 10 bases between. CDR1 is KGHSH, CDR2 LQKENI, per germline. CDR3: CASSPLSGSNQPQHF. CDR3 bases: TGTGCCAGCTCACCTTTGTCAGGGAGCAATCAGCCCCAGCATTTT.

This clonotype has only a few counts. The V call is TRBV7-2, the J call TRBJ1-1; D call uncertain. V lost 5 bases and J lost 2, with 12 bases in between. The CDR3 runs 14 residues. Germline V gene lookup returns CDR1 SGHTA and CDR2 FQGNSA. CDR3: CASSPITRNTEAFF. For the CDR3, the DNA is TGTGCCAGCAGCCCCATTACCCGAAACACTGAAGCTTTCTTT.

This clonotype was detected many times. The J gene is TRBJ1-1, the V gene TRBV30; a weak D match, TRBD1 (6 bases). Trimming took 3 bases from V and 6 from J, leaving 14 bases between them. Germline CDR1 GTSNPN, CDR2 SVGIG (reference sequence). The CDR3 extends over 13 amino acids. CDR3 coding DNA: TGTGCCTGGAGGAACAGGGAATTCGCTGAAGCTTTCTTT. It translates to CAWRNREFAEAFF.

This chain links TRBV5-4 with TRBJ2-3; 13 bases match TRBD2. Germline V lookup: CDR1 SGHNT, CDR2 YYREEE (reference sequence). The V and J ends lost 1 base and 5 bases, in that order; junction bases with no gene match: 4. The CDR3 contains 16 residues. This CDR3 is CASSLTSGRAGDTQYF. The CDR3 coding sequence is TGTGCCAGCAGCTTGACTAGCGGGAGGGCCGGAGATACGCAGTATTTT.

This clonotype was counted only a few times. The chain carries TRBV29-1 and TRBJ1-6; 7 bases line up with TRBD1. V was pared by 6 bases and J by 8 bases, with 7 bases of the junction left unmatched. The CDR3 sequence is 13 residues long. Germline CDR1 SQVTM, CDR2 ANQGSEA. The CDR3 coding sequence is TGCAGCGTCCGAAAGGGGGCGGATTCACCCCTCCACTTT. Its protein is CSVRKGADSPLHF.

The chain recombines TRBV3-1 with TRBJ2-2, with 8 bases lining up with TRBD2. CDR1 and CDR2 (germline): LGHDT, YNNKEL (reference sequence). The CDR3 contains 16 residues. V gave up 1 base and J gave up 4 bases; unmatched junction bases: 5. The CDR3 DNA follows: TGTGCCAGCAGCCAAGGTGTAGCGGGAACCACCGGGGAGCTGTTTTTT. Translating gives CASSQGVAGTTGELFF.

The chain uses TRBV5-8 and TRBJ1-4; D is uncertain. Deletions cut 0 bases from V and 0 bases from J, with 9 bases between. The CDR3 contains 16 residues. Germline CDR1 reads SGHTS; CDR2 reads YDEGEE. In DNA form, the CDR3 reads TGTGCCAGCAGCTTGGCGGGGTCCGCAACTAATGAAAAACTGTTTTTT. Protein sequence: CASSLAGSATNEKLFF. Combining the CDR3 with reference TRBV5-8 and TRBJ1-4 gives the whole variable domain EAGVTQSPTHLIKTRGQQATLRCSPISGHTSVYWYQQALGLGLQFLLWYDEGEERNRGNFPPRFSGRQFPNYSSELNVNALELEDSALYLCASSLAGSATNEKLFFGSGTQLSVL.

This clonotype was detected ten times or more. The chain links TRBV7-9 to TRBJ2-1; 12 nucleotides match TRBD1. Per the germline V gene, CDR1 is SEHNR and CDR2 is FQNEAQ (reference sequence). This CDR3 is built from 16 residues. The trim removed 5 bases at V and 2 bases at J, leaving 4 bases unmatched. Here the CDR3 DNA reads TGTGCCAGCAGCATCGGGACAGGGGGCGCCTACAATGAGCAGTTCTTC. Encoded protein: CASSIGTGGAYNEQFF. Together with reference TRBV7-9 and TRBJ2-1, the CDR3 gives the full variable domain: DTGVSQNPRHKITKRGQNVTFRCDPISEHNRLYWYRQTLGQGPEFLTYFQNEAQLEKSRLLSDRFSAERPKGSFSTLEIQRTEQGDSAMYLCASSIGTGGAYNEQFFGPGTRLTVL.

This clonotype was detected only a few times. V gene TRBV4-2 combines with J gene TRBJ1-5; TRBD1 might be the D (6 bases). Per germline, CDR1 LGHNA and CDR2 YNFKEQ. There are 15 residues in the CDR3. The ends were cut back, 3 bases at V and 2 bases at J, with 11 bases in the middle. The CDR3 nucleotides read TGTGCCAGCAGCCATGAACAGGGAGGCAATCAGCCCCAGCATTTT. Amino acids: CASSHEQGGNQPQHF.

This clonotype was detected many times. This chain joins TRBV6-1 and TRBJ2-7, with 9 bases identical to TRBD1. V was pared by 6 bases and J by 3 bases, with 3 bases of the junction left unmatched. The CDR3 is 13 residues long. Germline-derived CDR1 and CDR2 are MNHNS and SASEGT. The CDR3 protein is CASSRDRDYEQYF. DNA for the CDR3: TGTGCCAGCAGCCGGGACAGGGACTACGAGCAGTACTTC.

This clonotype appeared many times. The DNA for the CDR3 is TGTGCCAGTTCGGGACTCCGCACAGATACGCAGTATTTT. Protein: CASSGLRTDTQYF. The rearrangement links TRBV6-2 or TRBV6-3 to TRBJ2-3; tentative D call: TRBD2 (6 bases). The V end lost 9 bases, the J end lost 1 base, and 11 bases lay between the germline ends. This CDR3 is built from 13 residues. Germline lookup yields CDR1 MNHEY and CDR2 SVGEGT.

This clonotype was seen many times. CDR3 in DNA: TGTGCCAGCAGCCGCGAGCGACTGAGCACAGATACGCAGTATTTT. Its translation: CASSRERLSTDTQYF. The chain employs TRBV7-2 and TRBJ2-3; D ambiguous. CDR3 size: 15 residues. Per germline, CDR1 SGHTA and CDR2 FQGNSA. Trimming removed 5 bases from V and 0 bases from J, with 12 bases in between.

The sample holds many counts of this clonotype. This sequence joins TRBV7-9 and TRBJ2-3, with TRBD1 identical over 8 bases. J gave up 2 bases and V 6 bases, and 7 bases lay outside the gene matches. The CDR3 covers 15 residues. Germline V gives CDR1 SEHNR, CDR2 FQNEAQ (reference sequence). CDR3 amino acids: CASSLDRDTTDTQYF. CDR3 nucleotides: TGTGCCAGCAGTTTGGACAGGGATACCACAGATACGCAGTATTTT.